This TCR beta chain was profiled in a study of kidney transplant recipient with SARS-CoV-2 infection. This clonotype occurred once. A junction boundary mismatches the germline segment, possibly from a read error. The V gene's germline CDR1 is MNHEY and CDR2 SVGAGI. This CDR3 comprises 15 residues. TCRdb itself ran the reads through MiXCR, one entry per CDR3 protein. The sample yields approximately 250,000 distinct CDR3 sequences, 25% to 35% seen once. Source: a blood sample, taken at baseline and on roughly day 120 from a kidney transplant recipient. The source of this sequence is a male patient aged 25 to 39 who had COVID-19 and was a kidney transplant recipient. The graft donor may have contributed some T cells. This chain uses TRBV6-5 with TRBJ2-5, with D perhaps matching TRBD2 (5 bases). The CDR3 loop reads CAITPDSRRTYEQYF. CDR3 nucleotide sequence: TGTGCCATCACCCCTGACTCCCGGAGGACCTACGAGCAGTATTTC.